This T cell receptor (beta chain) was sequenced in a study of spatial heterogeneity in lung cancer. TCRdb reprocessed the 5' RACE reads with MiXCR, giving one entry per CDR3 protein. This sample has 55,000 to 70,000 distinct CDR3 sequences, with about 5.9% found just once. This clonotype was observed a handful of times. Time point in this sample: sample taken at primary tumor resection. CDR3 length equals 17 residues. V shed 5 bases and J 3 bases; nucleotides not matched to a gene: 12. The J gene is TRBJ1-5, the V gene TRBV12-3 or TRBV12-4, with 8 bases identical to TRBD1. This clonotype originated in a female donor with early-stage non-small cell lung cancer. The material sequenced was PBMCs, taken at surgery. CDR3 DNA: TGTGCCAGCAGTCCGGGACAGGAACATCGACCCAATCAGCCCCAGCATTTT. As protein: CASSPGQEHRPNQPQHF.